Below are 12 T cell receptor beta chains sequenced from a single sample in a study of post-analysis software for immune sequencing data. General study findings and limits: Controls showed lower frequencies than patients for a handful of TRBV segments, and TRBV5-6, TRBV5-1 and TRBV20-1 were among these.

TCR beta libraries were prepared from cDNA with unique molecular identifiers. Using its own MiXCR run on the PCR reads, TCRdb lists one record per CDR3 protein. This sample has 800,000 to 950,000 distinct CDR3 sequences, with around 53% found just once. These receptors have no identified antigens. The sample taken for sequencing was blood. Every receptor here comes from a girl aged 5-17 years with multiple sclerosis.

This sequence joins TRBV7-9 and TRBJ2-5; D is possibly TRBD2 (5 bases). Germline assignment: CDR1 SEHNR and CDR2 FQNEAQ (reference sequence). V was shortened by 3 bases and J by 0 bases, with 8 bases between the two germline ends. The CDR3 sequence is 14 residues long. The CDR3: CASSFRRDQETQYF. The DNA for the CDR3 is TGTGCCAGCAGCTTTAGGCGGGACCAAGAGACCCAGTACTTC. Filled out from reference TRBV7-9 and TRBJ2-5, the complete variable domain reads DTGVSQNPRHKITKRGQNVTFRCDPISEHNRLYWYRQTLGQGPEFLTYFQNEAQLEKSRLLSDRFSAERPKGSFSTLEIQRTEQGDSAMYLCASSFRRDQETQYFGPGTRLLVL.

This clonotype was counted only a few times. The chain links TRBV5-1 to TRBJ2-7; no clear D gene. Germline loops: CDR1 SGHRS, CDR2 YFSETQ. V lost 4 bases to trimming and J lost 4 bases, with 15 bases between them. The CDR3 consists of 14 residues. Here the CDR3 reads CASSPGPPGYEQYF. DNA for the CDR3: TGCGCCAGCAGCCCCGGTCCCCCAGGTTACGAGCAGTACTTC.

This clonotype was seen just once. The gene calls are TRBV10-1 and TRBJ2-2, with D maybe TRBD2 (5 bases). The DNA end lines up better with TRBJ2-3; the J call may be wrong. This CDR3 has 11 residues. The V gene's germline CDR1 is WNHNN and CDR2 SYGVQD (reference sequence). The CDR3 nucleotides are TGCGCCACTTCGACGGGGAATACGCAGTATTTT. Encoded protein: CATSTGNTQYF.

The chain is built from TRBV2 and TRBJ2-1; tentative D call: TRBD1 (6 bases). CDR1 is SNHLY, CDR2 FYNNEI, per germline. Trimming stripped 4 bases from V and 5 bases from J, with 12 bases between. This CDR3 spans 14 amino acids. The CDR3 nucleotides read TGTGCCAGCAGTGTGGGGGCAGGTAACAATGAGCAGTTCTTC. Translating it yields CASSVGAGNNEQFF.

This clonotype occurred a few times. This chain links TRBV3-1 with TRBJ1-1, with D unclear. The ends were cut back, 0 bases at V and 7 bases at J, with 15 bases in the middle. This CDR3 has 15 residues. CDR1 LGHDT and CDR2 YNNKEL come from the germline V gene (reference sequence). Here the CDR3 DNA reads TGTGCCAGCAGCCAAGATCTACGGGCTAGGAATGAAGCTTTCTTT. This codes for CASSQDLRARNEAFF.

The V gene is TRBV7-6, the J gene TRBJ2-3; D remains unclear. V lost 2 bases, J lost 2 bases, and 17 bases lay in between. The CDR3 has 17 amino acids. The germline gives CDR1 SGHVS, CDR2 FNYEAQ. CDR3 coding DNA: TGTGCCAGCAGCTTATTAGGTCGACAAAGTATCACAGATACGCAGTATTTT. Translating gives CASSLLGRQSITDTQYF.

A few counts support this clonotype. The chain joins TRBV5-1 to TRBJ2-7; a weak D match, TRBD1 (5 bases). The end of the DNA is better explained by TRBJ2-5, so the J call may be wrong. In germline, CDR1 is SGHRS, CDR2 YFSETQ. The CDR3 is made up of 13 amino acids. CDR3: CASSFPTEETQYF. The DNA for the CDR3 is TGCGCCAGCAGCTTCCCGACAGAAGAGACCCAGTACTTC.

The V and J genes are TRBV4-1 and TRBJ1-2, with a possible D match to TRBD1 (5 bases). Germline CDR1 MGHRA, CDR2 YSYEKL. Trimming took 0 bases from V and 4 from J, leaving 9 bases between them. The CDR3 extends over 14 amino acids. CDR3 in DNA: TGCGCCAGCAGCCAAGAAGGCAGGGTCTATGGCTACACCTTC. This translates into CASSQEGRVYGYTF.

V and J are TRBV4-2 and TRBJ1-1; D call uncertain. V lost 0 bases and J lost 1, with 6 bases in between. The CDR3 runs 14 residues. Germline V lookup: CDR1 LGHNA, CDR2 YNFKEQ. CDR3 bases: TGTGCCAGCAGCCAAGAAAGATGGAACACTGAAGCTTTCTTT. Translating it yields CASSQERWNTEAFF.

V is TRBV6-5 and J is TRBJ2-7; 8 nucleotides align to TRBD1. After removal of 0 bases from V and 3 bases from J, the junction contained 13 bases not matched to a gene. Germline V gives CDR1 MNHEY, CDR2 SVGAGI. The CDR3 is 18 amino acids. DNA of the CDR3: TGTGCCAGCAGTTACTCGGCAGGGGGCCCTTTTGAAAGCTACGAGCAGTACTTC. This gives the protein CASSYSAGGPFESYEQYF.

This clonotype was detected a few times. V is TRBV6-5 and J is TRBJ2-7; D gene ambiguous. The germline V gene encodes CDR1 MNHEY and CDR2 SVGAGI. Deletions cut 2 bases from V and 0 bases from J, with 14 bases between. CDR3 length: 16 residues. CDR3: CASSYLRTATSYEQYF. DNA of the CDR3: TGTGCCAGCAGTTACCTCCGGACCGCCACCTCCTACGAGCAGTACTTC.

A word on this clonotype: Because the CDR3 is missing its conserved closing phenylalanine or tryptophan, this is likely a read error. The chain recombines TRBV29-1 with TRBJ2-3; 7 nucleotides match TRBD2. Trimming took 5 bases from V and 5 from J; bases not matched to a gene: 7. Germline V lookup: CDR1 SQVTM, CDR2 ANQGSEA. This CDR3 is built from 13 residues. DNA of the CDR3: TGCAGCGTTTGGGGAGGGGAGGTAGATACGCAGTATTTG. This translates into CSVWGGEVDTQYL.